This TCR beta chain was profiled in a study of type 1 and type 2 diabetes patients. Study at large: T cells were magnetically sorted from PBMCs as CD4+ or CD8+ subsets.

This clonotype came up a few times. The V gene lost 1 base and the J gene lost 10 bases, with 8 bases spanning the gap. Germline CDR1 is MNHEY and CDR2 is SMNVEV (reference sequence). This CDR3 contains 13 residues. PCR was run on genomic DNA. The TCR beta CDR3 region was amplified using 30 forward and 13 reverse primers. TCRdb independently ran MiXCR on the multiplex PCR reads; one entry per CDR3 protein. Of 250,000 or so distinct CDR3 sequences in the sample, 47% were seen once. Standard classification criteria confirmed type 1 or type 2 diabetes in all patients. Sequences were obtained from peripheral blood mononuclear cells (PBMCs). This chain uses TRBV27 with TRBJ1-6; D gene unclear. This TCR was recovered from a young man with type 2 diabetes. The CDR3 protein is CASSLFSQSPLHF. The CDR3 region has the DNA TGTGCCAGCAGTTTATTTTCACAATCACCCCTCCACTTT.